These T cell receptor beta chains were read from a single sample in a study of cytomegalovirus exposure and HLA in healthy donors. Here immunoSEQ multiplex PCR was the method, and the copy in TCRdb shows in-frame clones only, minus some. The sample comprises 68,000 or so clones, around three quarters of which are singletons, and about 4.5% rests with the top ten. Sequences were obtained from PBMCs. These receptors all stem from a woman in her 30s in good health and CMV-seronegative. CDR3s include the opening cysteine and the closing phenylalanine or tryptophan. D genes are given only for firm matches. Clone size is shown for a subset of rows, as once, few, many or a class of expanded clone.

CASSQQGGRETQYF,TGCGCCAGCAGTCAACAGGGGGGACGAGAGACCCAGTACTTC,TRBD1,few,TRBJ2-5,TRBV5-1
CASTSGQGAYEQYF,TGTGCCAGCACTTCCGGACAGGGGGCCTACGAGCAGTACTTC,TRBD1,once,TRBJ2-7,TRBV6-5
CASTEGSYEQYF,TGTGCCAGCACCGAGGGCTCCTACGAGCAGTACTTC,.,.,TRBJ2-7,TRBV6-1
CASSLGEGQVEAFF,TGCGCCAGCAGCTTGGGTGAGGGCCAGGTTGAAGCTTTCTTT,.,.,TRBJ1-1,TRBV5-1
CASSSTKTHRGTNVLTF,TGTGCCAGCAGCTCAACAAAGACGCATAGGGGGACCAACGTCCTGACTTTC,.,.,TRBJ2-6,TRBV7-9
CAWTLGGAEDTQYF,TGTGCCTGGACCCTAGGGGGGGCCGAAGATACGCAGTATTTT,.,.,TRBJ2-3,TRBV30
CASSYYEQDTQYF,TGTGCCAGCAGTTACTATGAGCAAGATACGCAGTATTTT,.,few,TRBJ2-3,TRBV6-5
CASSSPNRDGSPLHF,TGTGCCAGCAGCTCGCCAAACAGGGATGGGTCACCCCTCCACTTT,.,.,TRBJ1-6,TRBV28
CASSPLDRGEQYF,TGTGCCAGCTCACCACTTGACCGGGGAGAGCAGTACTTC,.,once,TRBJ2-7,TRBV18
CASSLVGEGNSPLHF,TGCGCCAGCAGCTTGGTGGGGGAGGGTAATTCACCCCTCCACTTT,.,few,TRBJ1-6,TRBV5-1